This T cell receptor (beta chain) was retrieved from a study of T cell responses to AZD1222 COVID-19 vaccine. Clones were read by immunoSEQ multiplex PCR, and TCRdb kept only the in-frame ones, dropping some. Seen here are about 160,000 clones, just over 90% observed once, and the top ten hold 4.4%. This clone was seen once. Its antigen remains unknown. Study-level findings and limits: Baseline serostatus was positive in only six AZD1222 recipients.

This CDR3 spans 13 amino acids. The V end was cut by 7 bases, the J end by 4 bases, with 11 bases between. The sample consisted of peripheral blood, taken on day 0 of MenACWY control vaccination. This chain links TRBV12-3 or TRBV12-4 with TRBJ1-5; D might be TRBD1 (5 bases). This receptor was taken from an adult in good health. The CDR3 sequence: CASTSGGNQPQHF. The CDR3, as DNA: TGTGCCAGCACCTCGGGGGGGAATCAGCCCCAGCATTTT.